This T cell receptor (beta chain) was sequenced during a study of blood T cell repertoires in COVID-19. The table came from immunoSEQ multiplex PCR; TCRdb's copy has only in-frame clones and leaves some out. This table has 50,000 to 70,000 clones, roughly 86% appearing once. Sequenced: peripheral blood. This receptor was identified in a man aged 45-65 years with active COVID-19.

CDR3: CASSFRSGTSTEQFF. CDR3 nucleotides: TGCGCCAGCAGCTTCCGTAGCGGGACATCGACTGAGCAGTTCTTC. This chain uses TRBV5-1 with TRBJ2-1, with TRBD2 matching 8 bases. The CDR3 is made up of 15 amino acids. Germline trimming cut 2 bases from V and 9 bases from J; bases unmatched to any gene: 10. The germline V gene encodes CDR1 SGHRS and CDR2 YFSETQ. Full variable domain (remainder filled in from reference TRBV5-1 and TRBJ2-1): KAGVTQTPRYLIKTRGQQVTLSCSPISGHRSVSWYQQTPGQGLQFLFEYFSETQRNKGNFPGRFSGRQFSNSRSEMNVSTLELGDSALYLCASSFRSGTSTEQFFGPGTRLTVL.